What follows are 22 T cell receptor beta chains derived from one specimen sequenced in a study of blood T cell repertoires in COVID-19. The method was immunoSEQ multiplex PCR; TCRdb's version includes in-frame clones alone and lacks a portion of them. The sample includes about 210,000 clones, 92% of them seen just once. The source material was peripheral blood. The origin of the receptors is a young man with acute or convalescent COVID-19.

The chain is built from TRBV24-1 and TRBJ2-5; D perhaps matches TRBD2 (5 bases). V shed 6 bases and J shed 7 bases, with 11 bases lying between them. The CDR3 length is 12 residues. The V gene's germline CDR1 is KGHDR and CDR2 SFDVKD. CDR3 residues: CATSRGLGTQYF. The CDR3 DNA sequence: TGTGCCACCAGTCGGGGTTTAGGGACCCAGTACTTC.

The J gene is TRBJ1-3, the V gene TRBV6-5; D may be TRBD1 (6 bases). Germline CDR1 and CDR2: MNHEY and SVGAGI. Trimming took 5 bases from V and 8 from J, leaving 19 bases between them. CDR3 length equals 15 residues. The CDR3 spells CASSKNQGFGHTIYF. In DNA, the CDR3 is TGTGCCAGCAGTAAAAATCAGGGGTTCGGTCACACCATATATTTT.

The V and J genes are TRBV27 and TRBJ1-5, with 7 nucleotides matching TRBD1. Germline V gene lookup returns CDR1 MNHEY and CDR2 SMNVEV (reference sequence). The V and J ends lost 6 bases and 5 bases, in that order; junction bases with no gene match: 4. The CDR3 is 13 amino acids. CDR3 nucleotide sequence: TGTGCCAGCAGCGACAGGGCCCATCAGCCCCAGCATTTT. It encodes CASSDRAHQPQHF.

The chain has TRBV27 and TRBJ2-6; D call uncertain. Germline CDR1 and CDR2: MNHEY and SMNVEV (reference sequence). Trimming took off 7 bases at V and 4 bases at J, with 11 bases between the two ends. This CDR3 comprises 14 residues. CDR3 in amino acids: CASKSGVGANVLTF. DNA of the CDR3: TGTGCCAGCAAGTCGGGTGTCGGGGCCAACGTCCTGACTTTC.

The genes are TRBV28 and TRBJ1-4; D is unresolved. This CDR3 is 15 amino acids long. CDR1 and CDR2 (germline): MDHEN, SYDVKM. Trimming shortened V by 3 bases and J by 10 bases, and 18 bases separated the two germline ends. This chain's CDR3 is CASSFKRSGSGKLFF. DNA for the CDR3: TGTGCCAGCAGTTTTAAGAGATCTGGTAGTGGAAAACTGTTTTTT.

Here the CDR3 reads CASSSVGGRGETQYF. CDR3 nucleotides: TGTGCCAGCAGCTCAGTGGGCGGACGGGGAGAGACCCAGTACTTC. J is TRBJ2-5 and V is TRBV7-3; D might be TRBD2 (5 bases). The V end lost 4 bases, the J end lost 4 bases, and 16 bases lay between the germline ends. Per the germline V gene, CDR1 is SGHTA and CDR2 is FQGTGA. This CDR3 is built from 15 residues.

This chain joins TRBV10-1 and TRBJ2-7; TRBD1 aligns across 10 bases. In germline, CDR1 is WNHNN, CDR2 SYGVQD (reference sequence). The CDR3 has 14 residues. V was pared by 6 bases and J by 6 bases, with 8 bases of the junction left unmatched. The CDR3 protein is CASSSGTGALEQYF. DNA of the CDR3: TGCGCCAGCAGCTCCGGGACAGGGGCTCTCGAGCAGTACTTC.

The chain joins TRBV5-1 to TRBJ1-1, with unresolved D. Trimming took 0 bases from V and 4 from J, leaving 10 bases between them. The germline V gene has CDR1 SGHRS and CDR2 YFSETQ. The length of the CDR3 is 14 residues. CDR3 DNA: TGCGCCAGCAGCTTGGCGGCAGGAGGCACTGAAGCTTTCTTT. The encoded protein is CASSLAAGGTEAFF. The whole variable domain, remainder taken from reference TRBV5-1 and TRBJ1-1, is KAGVTQTPRYLIKTRGQQVTLSCSPISGHRSVSWYQQTPGQGLQFLFEYFSETQRNKGNFPGRFSGRQFSNSRSEMNVSTLELGDSALYLCASSLAAGGTEAFFGQGTRLTVV.

The gene calls are TRBV6-6 and TRBJ2-3, with a tentative D call TRBD2 (6 bases). Germline V gene data show CDR1 as MNHNY and CDR2 as SVGAGI (reference sequence). V lost 6 bases, J lost 3 bases, and 13 bases lay in between. The CDR3 runs to 14 residues. The CDR3 loop is CASRTGEGTDTQYF. CDR3 sequence (DNA): TGTGCCAGCAGGACGGGGGAAGGGACAGATACGCAGTATTTT.

This sequence joins TRBV3-1 (or the pseudogene TRBV3-2) and TRBJ1-2; D is unresolved. V was cut by 1 base and J by 8 bases, with 8 bases left in between. This CDR3 region has 12 residues. The V gene's germline CDR1 is LGHDT and CDR2 YNNKEL (reference sequence). The CDR3 coding sequence is TGTGCCAGCAGCCAAGGGGGAGCGGGCTACACCTTC. Translated: CASSQGGAGYTF.

The rearrangement uses TRBV6-2 or TRBV6-3 and TRBJ2-7; D call uncertain. Per germline, CDR1 MNHEY and CDR2 SVGEGT. This CDR3 region has 12 residues. V lost 4 bases and J 4 bases, leaving 8 bases between the germline ends. The CDR3 sequence: CASSFGIYEQYF. For the CDR3, the DNA is TGTGCCAGCAGTTTTGGCATATACGAGCAGTACTTC.

This chain links TRBV18 with TRBJ1-2; 7 nucleotides match TRBD1. V was clipped by 6 bases and J by 4 bases; unmatched bases: 8. The germline CDR1 and CDR2 sequences are KGHSH and LQKENI. This CDR3 has 14 residues. The CDR3, as DNA: TGTGCCAGCTCTGCCAATAGGGACAGCTATGGCTACACCTTC. It yields the protein CASSANRDSYGYTF.

V usage is TRBV30 and J usage is TRBJ1-1, with D perhaps matching TRBD1 (6 bases). In germline, CDR1 is GTSNPN, CDR2 SVGIG (reference sequence). V was trimmed by 4 bases and J by 4 bases, leaving 25 bases between them. The CDR3 loop spans 17 amino acids. The DNA of the CDR3 is TGTGCCTGGATCACGAAAGGGGGAAGGAGCCAGGGCACTGAAGCTTTCTTT. It is translated as CAWITKGGRSQGTEAFF.

This chain uses TRBV4-2 with TRBJ2-3; D call uncertain. The CDR3 runs to 15 residues. Germline V CDR1 and CDR2: LGHNA, YNFKEQ. V lost 0 bases to trimming and J lost 1 base, with 8 bases between them. The CDR3 reads CASSQEPSGTDTQYF. The CDR3 bases are TGTGCCAGCAGCCAAGAACCCAGCGGCACAGATACGCAGTATTTT.

A remark on this clone: One end of the junction fails to match germline, which may point to a read error. The V gene is TRBV28, the J gene TRBJ1-6, with 10 bases aligning to TRBD1. This CDR3 comprises 10 residues. Germline-derived CDR1 and CDR2 are MDHEN and SYDVKM. CDR3 region: CASGGTGALF. The DNA of the CDR3 is TGTGCCAGCGGAGGGACAGGGGCTCTCTTT.

This clone was seen only once. The genes are TRBV13 and TRBJ1-4; 7 bases are shared with TRBD1. The CDR3 length is 14 residues. Germline assignment: CDR1 PRHDT and CDR2 FYEKMQ (reference sequence). V lost 6 bases and J lost 6; bases outside the gene matches: 7. CDR3 DNA: TGTGCCAGCAGGACCGGGACAGTCGATGAAAAACTGTTTTTT. As protein: CASRTGTVDEKLFF. Full variable domain (remainder filled in from reference TRBV13 and TRBJ1-4): AAGVIQSPRHLIKEKRETATLKCYPIPRHDTVYWYQQGPGQDPQFLISFYEKMQSDKGSIPDRFSAQQFSDYHSELNMSSLELGDSALYFCASRTGTVDEKLFFGSGTQLSVL.

V is TRBV11-2 and J is TRBJ2-7; possibly TRBD1 for D (6 bases). Trimming stripped 8 bases from V and 1 base from J, with 18 bases between. This CDR3 has 15 amino acids. Germline CDR1 and CDR2: SGHAT and FQNNGV. In nucleotides, the CDR3 is TGTGCCAGCTCTGGCCTCCGACAGGCGTCCTACGAGCAGTACTTC. As protein: CASSGLRQASYEQYF.

The rearrangement joins TRBV30 to TRBJ1-1; D is perhaps TRBD1 (5 bases). Germline CDR1 reads GTSNPN; CDR2 reads SVGIG (reference sequence). The V gene lost 3 bases and the J gene lost 12 bases, with 14 bases spanning the gap. The CDR3 sequence is 11 residues long. The CDR3 coding sequence is TGTGCCTGGAGCCCCCCTAAGGGGACTTTCTTT. Translating gives CAWSPPKGTFF.

As for this clone: Relative to the germline gene, one junction end is altered; a read error may explain this. The rearrangement links TRBV19 to TRBJ1-6; D is unclear. This CDR3 region has 11 residues. Germline lookup yields CDR1 LNHDA and CDR2 SQIVND (reference sequence). CDR3 nucleotides: TGTGCCAGTAGTATATCCCGGAGTATGTTTTTT. Protein sequence: CASSISRSMFF.

V is TRBV10-2 and J is TRBJ2-2; D call uncertain. The CDR3 has 14 residues. V gave up 3 bases and J gave up 6 bases, with 11 bases separating them. CDR1 and CDR2 from the germline V gene are WSHSY and SAAADI. In DNA form, the CDR3 reads TGCGCCAGCAGTGAACGGGTTTCGGCCGGGGAGCTGTTTTTT. It specifies CASSERVSAGELFF.

The chain is built from TRBV7-3 and TRBJ2-4, with 11 bases aligning to TRBD2. This CDR3 has 15 amino acids. Per germline, CDR1 SGHTA and CDR2 FQGTGA. Unmatched junction bases numbered 8, after V lost 5 bases and J lost 8 bases. This chain's CDR3 is CASSPLAGGPHIQYF. CDR3 coding DNA: TGTGCCAGCAGCCCGTTAGCGGGAGGGCCACACATTCAGTACTTC.

V gene TRBV28 combines with J gene TRBJ2-7, with 8 bases identical to TRBD1. CDR1 and CDR2 (germline): MDHEN, SYDVKM. V shed 4 bases, J shed 0 bases, and the junction held 14 bases outside the gene matches. The CDR3 is made up of 18 amino acids. The CDR3: CASSSTLSRGQASYEQYF. The CDR3 DNA sequence: TGTGCCAGCAGTTCTACGCTTTCTCGGGGACAGGCCTCCTACGAGCAGTACTTC.